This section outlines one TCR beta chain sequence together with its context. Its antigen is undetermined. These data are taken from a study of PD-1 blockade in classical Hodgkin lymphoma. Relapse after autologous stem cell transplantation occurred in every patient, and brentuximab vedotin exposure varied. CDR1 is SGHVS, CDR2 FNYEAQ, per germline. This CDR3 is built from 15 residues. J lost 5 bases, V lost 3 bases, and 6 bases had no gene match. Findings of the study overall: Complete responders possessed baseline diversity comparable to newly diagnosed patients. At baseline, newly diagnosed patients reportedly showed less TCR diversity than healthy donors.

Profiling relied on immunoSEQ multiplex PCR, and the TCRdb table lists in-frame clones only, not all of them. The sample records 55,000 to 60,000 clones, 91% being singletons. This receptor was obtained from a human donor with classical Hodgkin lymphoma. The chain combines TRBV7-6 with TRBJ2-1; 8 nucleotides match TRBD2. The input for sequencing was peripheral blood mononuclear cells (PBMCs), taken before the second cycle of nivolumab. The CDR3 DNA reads TGTGCCAGCAGCTTGGTCGGGACTAGAGACAATGAGCAGTTCTTC. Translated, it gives CASSLVGTRDNEQFF.